The 32 T cell receptor beta chains reported below all come from one sample, sequenced in a study of read filtering for tumor transcriptome and immune sequencing. Molecular barcoded adaptors covering alpha/delta and beta/gamma chains were used on 400 to 450 ng RNA. TCRdb reprocessed the reads via MiXCR and lists one record per CDR3 protein. The table has tens of thousands of distinct CDR3 sequences, 13% to 15% seen once. Sequencing was performed on a population of CD138-negative cells sorted from bone marrow. The receptors shown here come from a donor aged 40 or older with multiple myeloma.

The sample holds many counts of this clonotype. The chain joins TRBV19 to TRBJ1-6; 8 bases are shared with TRBD1. The ends lost 7 bases at V and 8 bases at J; junction bases unmatched: 10. CDR1 and CDR2 from the germline V gene are LNHDA and SQIVND (reference sequence). The CDR3 is made up of 15 amino acids. The CDR3 DNA follows: TGTGCCAGTACTCCGTTCGGACAGGGCGATTCACCCCTCCACTTT. Translating gives CASTPFGQGDSPLHF.

The table lists this clonotype with many counts. This rearrangement joins TRBV20-1 to TRBJ2-7; no definite D call. Trimming shortened V by 1 base and J by 6 bases, and 10 bases separated the two germline ends. From germline, CDR1 is DFQATT and CDR2 SNEGSKA (reference sequence). This CDR3 spans 12 amino acids. CDR3 sequence: CSARVVPLEQYF. The CDR3 DNA follows: TGCAGTGCTAGAGTAGTCCCTCTCGAGCAGTACTTC.

This chain joins TRBV10-3 and TRBJ1-1; D not certain. V dropped 4 bases and J dropped 3 bases, with 12 bases sitting between them. This CDR3 comprises 14 residues. Germline V gene lookup returns CDR1 ENHRY and CDR2 SYGVKD. CDR3 protein: CAISAEVRDTEAFF. The CDR3 nucleotides read TGTGCCATCAGTGCCGAGGTTAGGGACACTGAAGCTTTCTTT.

As concerns this clonotype: The conserved phenylalanine or tryptophan is not found at the CDR3 terminus, so this likely reflects a read error. No DNA is shown, since the ends of the CDR3 on it are uncertain; the CDR3 is the one TCRdb lists. This chain joins TRBV7-8 and TRBJ1-5. Germline values: CDR1 SGHVS, CDR2 FQNEAQ. The CDR3 length is 13 residues, termini included. CDR3 protein: CASSHQSNQPQHC.

The rearrangement uses TRBV14 and TRBJ2-5; D may be TRBD1 or TRBD2 (7 bases each). V lost 3 bases and J 4 bases, leaving 18 bases between the germline ends. Germline V gene data show CDR1 as SGHDN and CDR2 as FVKESK. CDR3 size: 16 residues. The DNA of the CDR3 is TGTGCCAGCAGCCAGGGGAGGGGGCCTGGACCAGAGACCCAGTACTTC. Its protein is CASSQGRGPGPETQYF.

As for this clonotype: A much larger clone is a single base away; this may be a read error. This chain joins TRBV5-1 and TRBJ2-2; D may be TRBD1 (6 bases). CDR1 is SGHRS and CDR2 is YFSETQ in the germline V gene. This CDR3 spans 16 amino acids. V was pared by 1 base and J by 1 base, with 11 bases between. CDR3 sequence (DNA): TGCGCCAGCAGCTTGCGGGACATCCAGAACACCGGGGAGCTGTTTTTT. It specifies CASSLRDIQNTGELFF.

This clonotype was counted many times. The chain uses TRBV5-1 and TRBJ1-4; the D gene is possibly TRBD1 (6 bases). CDR1 is SGHRS and CDR2 is YFSETQ in the germline V gene. Deletions cut 4 bases from V and 2 bases from J, with 9 bases between. The CDR3 runs 14 residues. CDR3 sequence: CASSAGQTNEKLFF. In nucleotides, the CDR3 is TGCGCCAGCAGCGCCGGACAGACTAATGAAAAACTGTTTTTT.

This clonotype was picked up a small number of times. The V call is TRBV12-3 or TRBV12-4, the J call TRBJ2-3; 10 bases are shared with TRBD2. V lost 3 bases, J lost 5 bases, and 5 bases stayed unmatched. The CDR3 runs 15 residues. CDR3 loop: CASSFSSGRLDTQYF. In DNA, the CDR3 is TGTGCCAGCAGTTTTTCTAGCGGGAGACTAGATACGCAGTATTTT.

This chain links TRBV9 with TRBJ2-2, with no clear D. This CDR3 has 14 amino acids. Germline V gene data show CDR1 as SGDLS and CDR2 as YYNGEE. V was clipped by 6 bases and J by 3 bases, with 12 bases between them. The CDR3 sequence is CASTSGSYTGELFF. The CDR3 nucleotides are TGTGCCAGCACCTCGGGTTCCTACACCGGGGAGCTGTTTTTT. The variable domain in full, completed from reference TRBV9 and TRBJ2-2, reads DSGVTQTPKHLITATGQRVTLRCSPRSGDLSVYWYQQSLDQGLQFLIQYYNGEERAKGNILERFSAQQFPDLHSELNLSSLELGDSALYFCASTSGSYTGELFFGEGSRLTVL.

The sample holds many counts of this clonotype. The chain links TRBV6-1 to TRBJ2-2; no reliable D call. V lost 5 bases, J lost 0 bases, and 10 bases lay in between. This CDR3 contains 15 residues. Germline V gene sequence: CDR1 MNHNS, CDR2 SASEGT. CDR3: CASSLHFSNTGELFF. The CDR3 DNA sequence: TGTGCCAGCAGTCTGCACTTCTCGAACACCGGGGAGCTGTTTTTT.

This clonotype was detected many times. The V and J genes are TRBV12-3 or TRBV12-4 and TRBJ1-1; TRBD1 is a possible D gene (5 bases). The germline V and J ends were trimmed by 3 bases and 3 bases, with 11 bases remaining between them. This CDR3 has 14 residues. The CDR3 DNA reads as TGTGCCAGCAGTTTGCGGGGAGGGGACACTGAAGCTTTCTTT. Amino acids: CASSLRGGDTEAFF.

The chain links TRBV7-3 to TRBJ1-1; D unclear. CDR3 size: 13 residues. Germline loops: CDR1 SGHTA, CDR2 FQGTGA. Trimming took off 5 bases at V and 6 bases at J, with 13 bases between the two ends. The CDR3: CASSTTLRAEAFF. In nucleotides, the CDR3 is TGTGCCAGCAGCACGACCTTGAGGGCTGAAGCTTTCTTT.

This clonotype was picked up many times. The chain combines TRBV14 with TRBJ1-1; no clear D. Germline V CDR1 and CDR2: SGHDN, FVKESK. Deletions cut 8 bases from V and 1 base from J, with 14 bases between. CDR3 length equals 14 residues. CDR3 in DNA: TGTGCCAGCGGACCCCCAGGATGGAACACTGAAGCTTTCTTT. Residues: CASGPPGWNTEAFF.

This clonotype has a count of ten or more. The V call is TRBV5-1, the J call TRBJ2-7, with unresolved D. The CDR3 is 15 residues long. Deletions cut 0 bases from V and 2 bases from J, with 12 bases between. The germline CDR1 and CDR2 sequences are SGHRS and YFSETQ. This CDR3 is CASSLDLTPPYEQYF. The CDR3, as DNA: TGCGCCAGCAGCTTGGACTTGACACCACCCTACGAGCAGTACTTC.

This clonotype came up many times. The J gene is TRBJ1-2, the V gene TRBV14; 9 bases fit TRBD1. The CDR3 is 14 residues long. J lost 8 bases, V lost 4 bases, and 8 bases had no gene match. Germline CDR1 is SGHDN and CDR2 is FVKESK. CDR3 region: CASSPLDRGQGYTF. CDR3 DNA: TGTGCCAGCAGCCCCTTGGACAGGGGACAGGGCTACACCTTC.

J is TRBJ2-2 and V is TRBV20-1; 7 positions agree with TRBD1. The CDR3 loop spans 15 amino acids. The J segment lost 7 bases and the V segment lost 2 bases, leaving 10 bases of the junction unmatched. The germline V gene encodes CDR1 DFQATT and CDR2 SNEGSKA (reference sequence). The CDR3: CSARPTGVLGGELFF. CDR3 nucleotides: TGCAGTGCTAGACCTACAGGGGTCCTTGGCGGGGAGCTGTTTTTT.

Concerning this clonotype itself: Mismatch with germline at one junction end may stem from a read error. The chain recombines TRBV10-3 with TRBJ2-6; 7 bases fit TRBD1. The CDR3 has 16 amino acids. Germline lookup yields CDR1 ENHRY and CDR2 SYGVKD. Here the CDR3 reads CAISGTVFTGANVLTF. CDR3 coding DNA: TGCGCCATCAGTGGGACAGTTTTCACTGGGGCCAACGTCCTGACTTTC.

In this sample, this clonotype turned up a few times. The CDR3 is CATSRDRRGTDTQYF. CDR3 nucleotides: TGTGCCACCAGCAGAGATCGGAGGGGCACAGATACGCAGTATTTT. The chain has TRBV15 and TRBJ2-3; D perhaps matches TRBD2 (6 bases). The CDR3 contains 15 residues. The germline CDR1 and CDR2 sequences are LNHNV and YYDKDF (reference sequence). Trimming removed 0 bases at V and 1 base at J, with 8 bases between.

The sample holds many counts of this clonotype. The V call is TRBV29-1, the J call TRBJ2-5, with a weak D call TRBD1 (5 bases). This CDR3 is 16 amino acids long. Trimming cost V 0 bases and J 2 bases, with 16 bases left between them. The germline gives CDR1 SQVTM, CDR2 ANQGSEA. The CDR3 here is CSVEDPLLQGQETQYF. DNA for the CDR3: TGCAGCGTTGAAGACCCCCTTCTTCAGGGTCAAGAGACCCAGTACTTC.

This clonotype was seen at least ten times. The chain has TRBV7-8 and TRBJ2-1, with 7 bases that match TRBD1. Trimming removed 5 bases from V and 2 bases from J; junction bases left unmatched: 6. The length of the CDR3 is 15 residues. Germline V gene data show CDR1 as SGHVS and CDR2 as FQNEAQ. The CDR3 nucleotides are TGTGCCAGCAGCGTCTCGGGACAGACCTACAATGAGCAGTTCTTC. This codes for CASSVSGQTYNEQFF. The full variable domain, completed using reference TRBV7-8 and TRBJ2-1, is GAGVSQSPRYKVAKRGQDVALRCDPISGHVSLFWYQQALGQGPEFLTYFQNEAQLDKSGLPSDRFFAERPEGSVSTLKIQRTQQEDSAVYLCASSVSGQTYNEQFFGPGTRLTVL.

This clonotype was counted many times. The chain recombines TRBV5-1 with TRBJ2-2, with D perhaps TRBD1 (6 bases). V was trimmed by 0 bases and J by 3 bases, leaving 9 bases between them. The CDR3 extends over 15 amino acids. CDR1 and CDR2 (germline): SGHRS, YFSETQ. The CDR3 DNA is TGCGCCAGCAGCTTGGGAAACAGGGACACCGGGGAGCTGTTTTTT. Amino acid sequence: CASSLGNRDTGELFF.

There are many counts of this clonotype. The chain joins TRBV11-2 to TRBJ1-1; 9 bases are a match to TRBD1. With 6 bases clipped from V and 11 bases from J, the junction kept 22 bases outside the gene matches. This CDR3 is 17 amino acids long. Germline-derived CDR1 and CDR2 are SGHAT and FQNNGV. In nucleotides, the CDR3 is TGTGCCAGCAGGACCCCGCGCAACGGACCGAGAGGACAGGGGGCTTTCTTT. Protein sequence: CASRTPRNGPRGQGAFF.

At least ten counts were recorded for this clonotype. It may be a read error: a sequence one base away is much more abundant. This likely comes from a read error, as the CDR3 has no conserved phenylalanine or tryptophan at its end. The rearrangement uses TRBV7-9 and TRBJ1-1; D ambiguous. The CDR3 length is 13 residues. Germline V CDR1 and CDR2: SEHNR, FQNEAQ (reference sequence). With 4 bases removed from V and 2 bases from J, the gap between germline ends came to 8 bases. The CDR3 bases are TGTGCCAGCAGCTCCGCAGGTAACACTGAAGCTTTCTTG. It specifies CASSSAGNTEAFL.

This clonotype was seen many times. The chain links TRBV7-9 to TRBJ1-1, with D uncertain. Germline values: CDR1 SEHNR, CDR2 FQNEAQ (reference sequence). Trimming took 1 base from V and 1 from J, leaving 7 bases between them. The CDR3 runs 14 residues. In nucleotides, the CDR3 is TGTGCCAGCAGCTTAGTGTCCAGGAACACTGAAGCTTTCTTT. It encodes CASSLVSRNTEAFF.

This clonotype showed up many times. J is TRBJ2-2 and V is TRBV12-3 or TRBV12-4; D gene unclear. V was clipped by 1 base and J by 4 bases, with 10 bases between them. The CDR3 covers 15 residues. As DNA, the CDR3 is TGTGCCAGCAGTTTAGAGAGGTTCGGCACCGGGGAGCTGTTTTTT. This sequence encodes CASSLERFGTGELFF.

This chain joins TRBV18 and TRBJ2-1; D might be TRBD1 (6 bases). Germline V gives CDR1 KGHSH, CDR2 LQKENI. The germline V and J ends were trimmed by 2 bases and 5 bases, with 10 bases remaining between them. The CDR3 contains 14 residues. CDR3 nucleotide sequence: TGTGCCAGCTCACCAGGACAGAGAAACAATGAGCAGTTCTTC. Protein product: CASSPGQRNNEQFF. Full variable domain (outside the CDR3, taken from reference TRBV18 and TRBJ2-1): NAGVMQNPRHLVRRRGQEARLRCSPMKGHSHVYWYRQLPEEGLKFMVYLQKENIIDESGMPKERFSAEFPKEGPSILRIQQVVRGDSAAYFCASSPGQRNNEQFFGPGTRLTVL.

A word on this clonotype: At one of its ends the junction is not consistent with the germline gene, which may arise from a read error. The V gene is TRBV27, the J gene TRBJ1-5, with 11 bases that match TRBD1. Per germline, CDR1 MNHEY and CDR2 SMNVEV (reference sequence). This CDR3 region has 15 residues. CDR3 sequence: CASSTRTGGNLPRHF. The DNA of the CDR3 is TGTGCCAGCAGTACGCGGACAGGGGGCAATCTGCCCCGGCATTTT.

V usage is TRBV12-3 or TRBV12-4 and J usage is TRBJ2-2; D is perhaps TRBD2 (5 bases). CDR3 size: 13 residues. The V and J ends lost 3 bases and 6 bases respectively, with 8 bases between them. CDR3 nucleotides: TGTGCCAGCAGTTTGTCTAGCTCCGGGGAGCTGTTTTTT. Translating it yields CASSLSSSGELFF.

This clonotype was observed many times. A much bigger clone sits one base away, suggesting this may be a read error. V is TRBV7-9 and J is TRBJ2-5; no reliable D call. CDR3 length equals 11 residues. V gave up 3 bases and J gave up 1 base, with 0 bases separating them. CDR1 is SEHNR and CDR2 is FQNEAQ in the germline V gene (reference sequence). CDR3 in amino acids: CASSFQETQYF. As DNA, the CDR3 is TGTGCCAGCAGCTTCCAAGAGACCCAGTACTTC.

Comment on this clonotype: Relative to the germline gene, one junction end is altered; a read error may explain this. The CDR3 DNA is TGTGCCGGCAGCGGCCGACTAGGCACTGAAGCCTTCTTT. Protein sequence: CAGSGRLGTEAFF. The chain has TRBV7-8 and TRBJ1-1; D call uncertain. The length of the CDR3 is 13 residues. Germline CDR1 and CDR2: SGHVS and FQNEAQ.

This clonotype occurred many times. This sequence joins TRBV27 and TRBJ1-1, with D hard to call. CDR1 is MNHEY, CDR2 SMNVEV, per germline (reference sequence). This CDR3 has 13 residues. V lost 4 bases and J 4 bases, leaving 10 bases between the germline ends. The CDR3 protein is CASSSVMTTEAFF. The CDR3 coding sequence is TGTGCCAGCAGTTCTGTCATGACCACTGAAGCTTTCTTT.

At least ten counts were recorded for this clonotype. This chain joins TRBV7-9 and TRBJ1-1; unclear D gene. V lost 1 base and J lost 0, with 6 bases in between. This CDR3 is 14 amino acids long. Germline V lookup: CDR1 SEHNR, CDR2 FQNEAQ (reference sequence). As DNA, the CDR3 is TGTGCCAGCAGCTTAGGGTATATGAACACTGAAGCTTTCTTT. Its protein is CASSLGYMNTEAFF.